What follows is one T cell receptor (beta chain) and its context. Antigen unknown. This sample is part of a study of OX40 agonist ivuxolimab in advanced cancers. Study information: Six ivuxolimab dose levels, 0.01 to 10 mg/kg, were given intravenously every 2 weeks.

Libraries were prepared by immunoSEQ multiplex PCR; TCRdb keeps only in-frame clonotypes and omits some of them. The data show about 58,000 clones, about 81% seen once. Study-wide results and caveats: CD4+ T cells averaged fewer expanded clones than CD8+ T cells.

The clonotype comes from an adult with an advanced solid tumor such as melanoma, head and neck, liver or kidney cancer. Sequencing was performed on CD4+ or CD8+ T cells sorted from blood, taken in a trial of the OX40 agonist ivuxolimab.

The CDR3 DNA follows: TGTGCCAGCAGCCTCCTCTTGACAGGTTATGGCTACACCTTC. It translates to CASSLLLTGYGYTF. The chain employs TRBV28 and TRBJ1-2; D may be TRBD1 (6 bases). The CDR3 has 14 amino acids. Germline loops: CDR1 MDHEN, CDR2 SYDVKM. V was shortened by 6 bases and J by 5 bases, with 16 bases between the two germline ends.